The rows below give T cell receptor beta chains drawn from one sample of a study of cytomegalovirus exposure and HLA in healthy donors. The repertoire was sequenced with immunoSEQ multiplex PCR; TCRdb's copy has only in-frame clones and lacks some. Here the sample spans approximately 160,000 clones, approximately 88% being singletons. The source material was PBMCs. Source of these receptors: a boy between 2 and 10 years old in good health and CMV-seronegative. Each CDR3 is given with its conserved first and last residue. The order of the fields is V gene, J gene, D gene, clone size, CDR3 protein, CDR3 DNA. The D gene is left open where the match is weak. Part of the rows lack a size; the others show once, few, many or a class for expanded clones.

TRBV28	TRBJ2-5	TRBD1	-	CASSLLGQGYQETQYF	TGTGCCAGCAGTCTACTGGGACAGGGGTACCAAGAGACCCAGTACTTC
TRBV6-5	TRBJ1-4	-	-	CASSYDGVATNEKLFF	TGTGCCAGCAGTTACGACGGGGTTGCAACTAATGAAAAACTGTTTTTT
TRBV10-3	TRBJ2-7	TRBD1	few	CAISESRDSAYEQYF	TGTGCCATCAGTGAGTCCCGGGACAGTGCCTACGAGCAGTACTTC
TRBV7-9	TRBJ2-3	TRBD2	-	CASSPGRESPDTQYF	TGTGCCAGCAGCCCGGGGCGGGAGTCGCCAGATACGCAGTATTTT
TRBV7-9	TRBJ2-3	-	-	CASSLLATAPTDTQYF	TGTGCCAGCAGCTTATTGGCGACAGCCCCCACAGATACGCAGTATTTT
TRBV21-1	TRBJ2-1	-	-	CASSKAEREGDEQFF	TGTGCCAGCAGCAAAGCTGAGCGCGAGGGTGATGAGCAGTTCTTC
TRBV10-3	TRBJ1-1	TRBD1	few	CAISVTGAANTEAFF	TGTGCCATCAGTGTAACAGGGGCCGCGAACACTGAAGCTTTCTTT
TRBV2	TRBJ2-2	TRBD2	-	CASSGLAGGSELFF	TGTGCCAGCAGTGGACTAGCGGGAGGGTCTGAGCTGTTTTTT
TRBV19	TRBJ1-4	-	-	CASSPLDQTREKLFF	TGTGCCAGTAGTCCATTAGATCAAACTAGAGAAAAACTGTTTTTT
TRBV28	TRBJ2-5	-	-	CASSLAGLQVAQYF	TGTGCCAGCAGTTTAGCCGGACTCCAGGTGGCCCAGTACTTC
TRBV5-1	TRBJ2-7	-	-	CASSSRTYEQYF	TGCGCCAGCAGCTCGAGAACCTACGAGCAGTACTTC
TRBV25-1	TRBJ2-7	TRBD2	-	CASSQTGLAGVSYEQYF	TGTGCCAGCAGTCAAACGGGACTAGCGGGAGTCTCCTACGAGCAGTACTTC